This T cell receptor (beta chain) was found in a study of blood T cell repertoires in COVID-19. In the study overall: Donors in the United States, Italy and Spain gave samples during acute or convalescent COVID-19. PBMCs, B-cell-depleted T cells, or T cells were the source of the cDNA or gDNA that made up the material.

CDR1 is MNHEY, CDR2 SVGAGI, per germline. CDR3 length: 11 residues. The V and J ends lost 4 bases and 7 bases respectively, with 7 bases between them. In the authors' methods: Amplification of reference gene primers was used by the study to estimate nucleated cell counts. Sequenced by immunoSEQ multiplex PCR; TCRdb stores in-frame clones only, minus some. V and J calls plus clone size are reproduced from that table; the DNA served to infer D and trimming. Altogether fewer than 300,000 clones are present, 84% being singletons, with the ten largest covering approximately 9%. Sequenced sample: peripheral blood. This receptor was obtained from a human donor in a cohort sampled during active COVID-19. The V call is TRBV6-5, the J call TRBJ1-1; D not resolved. CDR3 sequence (DNA): TGTGCCAGCAGTTCCGGGGTTGAAGCTTTCTTT. This gives the protein CASSSGVEAFF.